This T cell receptor (beta chain) stems from a study of blood T cell repertoires in COVID-19. Overall study context: PBMCs, B-cell-depleted T cells, or T cells provided the cDNA or gDNA that made up the material.

Per the germline V gene, CDR1 is MNHNY and CDR2 is SVGAGI (reference sequence). V trimming: 8 bases; J trimming: 6 bases; junction bases outside the gene matches: 6. The CDR3 sequence is 14 residues long. This clone showed up just once. Original processing methods: Reference gene primer amplification in the assay estimated nucleated cell counts. Produced via immunoSEQ multiplex PCR; TCRdb's table is partial and in-frame only. The V and J calls and clone size were taken over from that table, and D and trimming were inferred from the DNA. This table has around 120,000 clones, 85% to 90% appearing once. In Seattle, patients joined the study during active infection and were tracked longitudinally.

The source material was peripheral blood. This chain connects TRBV6-6 to TRBJ2-1; 11 bases match TRBD1. This TCR was sampled from a woman in her sixties with COVID-19, enrolled during active disease. CDR3 sequence reads: CASLGTGGTNEQFF. As DNA, the CDR3 is TGTGCCAGCTTGGGGACAGGGGGTACCAATGAGCAGTTCTTC.